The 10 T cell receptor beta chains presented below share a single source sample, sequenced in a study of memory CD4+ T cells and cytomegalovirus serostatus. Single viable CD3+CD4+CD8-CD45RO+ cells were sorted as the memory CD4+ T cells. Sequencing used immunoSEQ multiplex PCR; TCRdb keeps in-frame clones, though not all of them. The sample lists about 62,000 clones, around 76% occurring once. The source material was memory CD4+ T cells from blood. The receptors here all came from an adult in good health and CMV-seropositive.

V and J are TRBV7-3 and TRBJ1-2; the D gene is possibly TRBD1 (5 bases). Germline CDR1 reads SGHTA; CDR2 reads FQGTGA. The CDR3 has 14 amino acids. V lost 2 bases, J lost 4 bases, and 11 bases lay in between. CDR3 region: CASSLGPGPYGYTF. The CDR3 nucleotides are TGTGCCAGCAGCTTAGGGCCGGGGCCCTATGGCTACACCTTC.

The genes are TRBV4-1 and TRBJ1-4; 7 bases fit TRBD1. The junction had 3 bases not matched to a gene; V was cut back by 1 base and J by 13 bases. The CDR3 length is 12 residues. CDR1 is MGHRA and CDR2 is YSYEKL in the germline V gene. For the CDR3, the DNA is TGCGCCAGCAGCCAAGTGGGACAGACACTGTTTTTT. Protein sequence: CASSQVGQTLFF.

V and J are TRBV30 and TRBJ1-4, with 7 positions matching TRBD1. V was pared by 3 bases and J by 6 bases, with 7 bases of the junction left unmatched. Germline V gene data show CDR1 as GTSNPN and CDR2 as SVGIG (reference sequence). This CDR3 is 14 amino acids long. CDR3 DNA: TGTGCCTGGAGCCGACAGGGCGTAGATGAAAAACTGTTTTTT. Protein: CAWSRQGVDEKLFF.

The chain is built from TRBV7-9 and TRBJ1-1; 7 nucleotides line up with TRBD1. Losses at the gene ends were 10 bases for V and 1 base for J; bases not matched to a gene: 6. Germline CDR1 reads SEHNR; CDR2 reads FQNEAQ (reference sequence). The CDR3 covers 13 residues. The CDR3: CAIQTGENTEAFF. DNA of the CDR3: TGTGCCATTCAAACAGGGGAGAACACTGAAGCTTTCTTT.

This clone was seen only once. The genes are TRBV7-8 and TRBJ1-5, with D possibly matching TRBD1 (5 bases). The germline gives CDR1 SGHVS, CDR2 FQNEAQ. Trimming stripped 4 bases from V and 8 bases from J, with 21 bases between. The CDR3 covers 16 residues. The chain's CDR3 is CASSSHRGPLEKPQHF. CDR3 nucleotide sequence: TGTGCCAGCAGCTCACACCGGGGCCCACTTGAGAAGCCCCAGCATTTT.

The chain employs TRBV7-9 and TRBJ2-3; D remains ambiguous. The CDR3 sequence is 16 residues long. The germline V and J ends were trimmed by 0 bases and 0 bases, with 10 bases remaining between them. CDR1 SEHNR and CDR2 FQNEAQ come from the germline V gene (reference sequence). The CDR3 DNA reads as TGTGCCAGCAGCTTAGCCGAAGCGCTTAGCACAGATACGCAGTATTTT. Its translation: CASSLAEALSTDTQYF.

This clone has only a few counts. For the CDR3, the DNA is TGTGCCAGTGAGTATCGTTTGGGAAGCAATCAGCCCCAGCATTTT. This sequence encodes CASEYRLGSNQPQHF. V gene TRBV19 combines with J gene TRBJ1-5; D remains unclear. The germline V gene has CDR1 LNHDA and CDR2 SQIVND (reference sequence). V gave up 8 bases and J gave up 1 base, with 15 bases separating them. This CDR3 comprises 15 residues.

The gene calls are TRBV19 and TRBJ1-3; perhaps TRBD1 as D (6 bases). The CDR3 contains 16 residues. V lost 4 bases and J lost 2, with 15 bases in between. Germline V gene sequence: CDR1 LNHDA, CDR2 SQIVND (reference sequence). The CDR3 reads CASSTQRRGTGNTIYF. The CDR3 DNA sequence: TGTGCCAGTAGTACCCAAAGGAGGGGGACTGGAAACACCATATATTTT.

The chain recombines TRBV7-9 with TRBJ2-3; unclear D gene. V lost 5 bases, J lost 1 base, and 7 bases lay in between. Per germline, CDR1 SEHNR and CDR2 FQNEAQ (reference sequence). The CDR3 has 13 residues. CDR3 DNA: TGTGCCAGCAGCCTAATGGGCACAGATACGCAGTATTTT. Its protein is CASSLMGTDTQYF.

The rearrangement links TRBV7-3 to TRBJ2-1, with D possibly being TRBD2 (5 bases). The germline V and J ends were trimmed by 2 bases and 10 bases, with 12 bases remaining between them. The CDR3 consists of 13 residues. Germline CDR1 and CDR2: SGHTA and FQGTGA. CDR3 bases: TGTGCCAGCAGCTTATCGGGATCCGAGGAGCAGTTCTTC. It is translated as CASSLSGSEEQFF.